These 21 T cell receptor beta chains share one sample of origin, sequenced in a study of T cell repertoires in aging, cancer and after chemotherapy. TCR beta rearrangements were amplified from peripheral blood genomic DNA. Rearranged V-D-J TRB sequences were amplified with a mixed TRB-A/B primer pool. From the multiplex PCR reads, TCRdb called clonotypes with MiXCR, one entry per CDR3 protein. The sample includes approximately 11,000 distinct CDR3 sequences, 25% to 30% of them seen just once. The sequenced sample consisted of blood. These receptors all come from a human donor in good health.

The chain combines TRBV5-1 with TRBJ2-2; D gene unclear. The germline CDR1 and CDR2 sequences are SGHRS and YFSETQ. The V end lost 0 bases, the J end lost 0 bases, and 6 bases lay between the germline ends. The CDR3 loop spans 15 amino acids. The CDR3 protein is CASSLVASNTGELFF. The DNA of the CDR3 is TGCGCCAGCAGCTTGGTGGCATCGAACACCGGGGAGCTGTTTTTT.

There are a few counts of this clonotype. CDR3 in amino acids: CSARFIRGGEETQYF. The CDR3 nucleotides read TGCAGTGCTAGGTTCATTCGGGGGGGCGAGGAGACCCAGTACTTC. This chain joins TRBV20-1 and TRBJ2-5; TRBD2 matches 8 bases. Germline V gives CDR1 DFQATT, CDR2 SNEGSKA (reference sequence). This CDR3 has 15 amino acids. With V trimmed by 3 bases and J by 5 bases, 11 bases remained unmatched.

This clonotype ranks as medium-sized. The CDR3 region has the DNA TGCAGTGCTATTACTCCAGGGAAGAGAGGGCAGTACTTC. It encodes CSAITPGKRGQYF. This chain uses TRBV20-1 with TRBJ2-7; D possibly corresponds to TRBD1 (5 bases). This CDR3 contains 13 residues. The V gene lost 4 bases and the J gene lost 9 bases, with 19 bases spanning the gap. CDR1 and CDR2 from the germline V gene are DFQATT and SNEGSKA (reference sequence).

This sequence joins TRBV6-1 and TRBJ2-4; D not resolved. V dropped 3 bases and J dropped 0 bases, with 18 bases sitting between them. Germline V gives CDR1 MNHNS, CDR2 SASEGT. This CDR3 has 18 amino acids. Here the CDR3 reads CASSEGSVFTLAKNIQYF. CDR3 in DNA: TGTGCCAGCAGTGAGGGCAGCGTATTTACACTAGCCAAAAACATTCAGTACTTC.

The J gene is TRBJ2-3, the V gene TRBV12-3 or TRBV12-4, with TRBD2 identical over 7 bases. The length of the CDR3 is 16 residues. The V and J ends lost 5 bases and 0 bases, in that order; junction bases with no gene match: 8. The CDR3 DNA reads TGTGCCAGCAGTCCGAGACTAGCATCTAGCACAGATACGCAGTATTTT. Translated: CASSPRLASSTDTQYF.

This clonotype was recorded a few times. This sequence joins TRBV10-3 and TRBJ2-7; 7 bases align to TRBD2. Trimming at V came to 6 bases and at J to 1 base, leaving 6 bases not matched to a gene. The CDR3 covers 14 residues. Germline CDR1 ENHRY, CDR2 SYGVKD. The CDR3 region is CAIRVGGGSYEQYF. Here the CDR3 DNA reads TGTGCCATCAGGGTGGGGGGAGGGTCCTACGAGCAGTACTTC.

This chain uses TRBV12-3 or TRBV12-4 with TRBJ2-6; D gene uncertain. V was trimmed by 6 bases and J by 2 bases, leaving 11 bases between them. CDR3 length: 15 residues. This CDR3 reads CASRQDLAGANVLTF. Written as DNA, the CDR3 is TGTGCCAGCAGACAAGACTTAGCTGGGGCCAACGTCCTGACTTTC.

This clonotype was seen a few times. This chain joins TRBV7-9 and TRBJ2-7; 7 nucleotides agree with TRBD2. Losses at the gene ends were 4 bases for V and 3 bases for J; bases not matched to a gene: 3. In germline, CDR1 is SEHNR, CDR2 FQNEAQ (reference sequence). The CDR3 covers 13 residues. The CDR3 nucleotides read TGTGCCAGCAGCTCCCGGGACTACTACGAGCAGTACTTC. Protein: CASSSRDYYEQYF.

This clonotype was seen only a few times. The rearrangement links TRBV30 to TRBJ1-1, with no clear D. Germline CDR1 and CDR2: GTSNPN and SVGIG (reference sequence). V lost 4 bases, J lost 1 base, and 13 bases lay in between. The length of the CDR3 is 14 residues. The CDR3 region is CAWIRQSGNTEAFF. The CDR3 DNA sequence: TGTGCCTGGATCCGCCAGTCGGGGAACACTGAAGCTTTCTTT.

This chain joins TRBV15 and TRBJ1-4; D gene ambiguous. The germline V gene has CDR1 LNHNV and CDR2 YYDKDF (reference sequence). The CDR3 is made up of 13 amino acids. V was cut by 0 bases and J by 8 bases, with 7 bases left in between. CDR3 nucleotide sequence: TGTGCCACCAGCAGAGATTCGAGAGAAAAACTGTTTTTT. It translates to CATSRDSREKLFF.

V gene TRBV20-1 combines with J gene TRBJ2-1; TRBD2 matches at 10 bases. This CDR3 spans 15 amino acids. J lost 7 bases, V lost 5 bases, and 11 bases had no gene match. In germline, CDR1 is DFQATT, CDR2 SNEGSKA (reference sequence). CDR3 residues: CSAGLSGRAGNEQFF. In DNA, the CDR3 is TGCAGTGCTGGCCTGAGCGGGAGGGCCGGGAATGAGCAGTTCTTC.

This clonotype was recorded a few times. CDR3 coding DNA: TGTGCCACCAAGGACAGGGGGCAACTTCAGATTAGTTCCGGGGAGCTGTTTTTT. It yields the protein CATKDRGQLQISSGELFF. The rearrangement uses TRBV27 and TRBJ2-2, with 11 positions matching TRBD1. V lost 10 bases, J lost 6 bases, and 19 bases stayed unmatched. CDR1 is MNHEY, CDR2 SMNVEV, per germline (reference sequence). The CDR3 is 18 residues long.

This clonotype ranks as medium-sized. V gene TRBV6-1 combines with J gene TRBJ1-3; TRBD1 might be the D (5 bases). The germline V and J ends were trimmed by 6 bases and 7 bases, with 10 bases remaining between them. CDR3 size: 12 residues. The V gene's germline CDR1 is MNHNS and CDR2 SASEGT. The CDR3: CASRVGANTIYF. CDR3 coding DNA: TGTGCCAGCAGGGTAGGGGCGAACACCATATATTTT.

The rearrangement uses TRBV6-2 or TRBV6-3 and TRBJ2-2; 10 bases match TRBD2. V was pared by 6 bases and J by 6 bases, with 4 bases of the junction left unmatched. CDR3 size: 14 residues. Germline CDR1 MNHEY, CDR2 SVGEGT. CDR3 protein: CASSASGRAGELFF. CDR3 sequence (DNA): TGTGCCAGCAGCGCGAGCGGGAGGGCCGGGGAGCTGTTTTTT.

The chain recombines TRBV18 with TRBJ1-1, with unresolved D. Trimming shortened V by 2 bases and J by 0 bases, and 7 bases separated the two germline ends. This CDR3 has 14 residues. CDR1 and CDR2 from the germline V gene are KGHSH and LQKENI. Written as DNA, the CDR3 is TGTGCCAGCTCACCATTCTCCGTGAACACTGAAGCTTTCTTT. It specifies CASSPFSVNTEAFF.

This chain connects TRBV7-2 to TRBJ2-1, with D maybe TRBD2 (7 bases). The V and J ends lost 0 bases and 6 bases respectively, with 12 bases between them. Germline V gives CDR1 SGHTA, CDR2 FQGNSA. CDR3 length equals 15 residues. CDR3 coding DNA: TGTGCCAGCAGCTTAGCTGCGGGGGCCATCAATGAGCAGTTCTTC. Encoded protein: CASSLAAGAINEQFF. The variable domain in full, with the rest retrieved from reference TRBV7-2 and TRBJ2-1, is GAGVSQSPSNKVTEKGKDVELRCDPISGHTALYWYRQSLGQGLEFLIYFQGNSAPDKSGLPSDRFSAERTGGSVSTLTIQRTQQEDSAVYLCASSLAAGAINEQFFGPGTRLTVL.

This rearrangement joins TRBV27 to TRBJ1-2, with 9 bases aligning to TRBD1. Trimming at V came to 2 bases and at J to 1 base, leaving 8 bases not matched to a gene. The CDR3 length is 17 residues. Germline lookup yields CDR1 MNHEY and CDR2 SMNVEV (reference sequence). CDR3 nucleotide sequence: TGTGCCAGCAGTTTAGGGGACAGGGAAGAGTTTAACTATGGCTACACCTTC. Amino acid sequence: CASSLGDREEFNYGYTF.

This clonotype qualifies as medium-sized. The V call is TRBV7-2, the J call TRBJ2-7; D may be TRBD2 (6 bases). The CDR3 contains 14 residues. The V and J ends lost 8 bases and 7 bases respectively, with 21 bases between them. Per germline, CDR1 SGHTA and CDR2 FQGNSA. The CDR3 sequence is CASLDVGTDGEQYF. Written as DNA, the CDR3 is TGTGCCAGCTTGGATGTGGGGACTGACGGGGAGCAGTACTTC.

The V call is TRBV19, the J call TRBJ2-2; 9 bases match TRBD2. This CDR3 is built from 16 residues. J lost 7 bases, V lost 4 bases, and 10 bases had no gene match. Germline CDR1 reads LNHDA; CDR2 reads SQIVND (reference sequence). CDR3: CASSNNLAGIGGELFF. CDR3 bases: TGTGCCAGTAGTAACAATCTAGCGGGAATAGGCGGGGAGCTGTTTTTT.

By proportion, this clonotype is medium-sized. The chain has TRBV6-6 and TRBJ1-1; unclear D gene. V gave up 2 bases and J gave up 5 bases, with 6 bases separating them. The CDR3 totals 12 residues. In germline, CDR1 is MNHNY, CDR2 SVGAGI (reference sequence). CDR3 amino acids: CASSYMGTEAFF. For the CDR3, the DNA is TGTGCCAGCAGTTACATGGGGACTGAAGCTTTCTTT.

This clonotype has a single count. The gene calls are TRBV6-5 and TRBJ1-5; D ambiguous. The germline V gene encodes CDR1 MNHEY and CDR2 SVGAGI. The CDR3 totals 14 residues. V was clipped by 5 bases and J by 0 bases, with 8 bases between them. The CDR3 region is CASSRLNSNQPQHF. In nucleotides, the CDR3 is TGTGCCAGCAGTCGTCTGAATAGCAATCAGCCCCAGCATTTT.